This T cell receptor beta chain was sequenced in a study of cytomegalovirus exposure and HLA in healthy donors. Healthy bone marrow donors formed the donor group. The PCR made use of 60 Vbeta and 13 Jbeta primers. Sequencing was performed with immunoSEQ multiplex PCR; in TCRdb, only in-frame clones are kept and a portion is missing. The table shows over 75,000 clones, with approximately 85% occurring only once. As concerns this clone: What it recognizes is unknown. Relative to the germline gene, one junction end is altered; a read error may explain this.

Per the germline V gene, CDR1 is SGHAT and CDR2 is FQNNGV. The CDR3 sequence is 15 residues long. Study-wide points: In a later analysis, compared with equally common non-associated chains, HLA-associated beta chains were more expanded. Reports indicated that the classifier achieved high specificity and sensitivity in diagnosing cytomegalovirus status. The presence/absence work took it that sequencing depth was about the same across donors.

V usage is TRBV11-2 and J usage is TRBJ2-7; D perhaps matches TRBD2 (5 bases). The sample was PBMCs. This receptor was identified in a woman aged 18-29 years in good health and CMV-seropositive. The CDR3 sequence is CASSLDGRVSYEQYF. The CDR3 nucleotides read TGTGCCAGCAGCCTAGACGGGCGGGTCTCCTACGAGCAGTACTTC.